Below are 27 T cell receptor beta chains sequenced from a single sample in a study of CD8+CD57+ T cells in acquired aplastic anemia. Genomic DNA provided the template from which TCR beta VDJ and CDR3 profiles were obtained. One entry per CDR3 protein results from TCRdb running MiXCR on the reads. The table records 350,000 to 450,000 distinct CDR3 sequences, around 68% of them present only once. Sequenced sample: sorted CD4+, CD8+, or CD8+CD57+ T cells (not recorded which) from PBMCs. The receptors come from a human donor in good health, serving as a control.

This clonotype was counted at least ten times. The rearrangement joins TRBV7-2 to TRBJ1-2; 7 bases map to TRBD1. Per germline, CDR1 SGHTA and CDR2 FQGNSA. The CDR3 is 12 residues long. Trimming took 5 bases from V and 6 from J; bases not matched to a gene: 3. This CDR3 reads CASSPGQHGYTF. Here the CDR3 DNA reads TGTGCCAGCAGCCCGGGACAGCATGGCTACACCTTC.

J is TRBJ2-3 and V is TRBV15; D unclear. V lost 7 bases and J lost 10, with 18 bases in between. Germline CDR1 is LNHNV and CDR2 is YYDKDF (reference sequence). The CDR3 spans 13 residues. Here the CDR3 reads CATTPGRTDAQYF. DNA of the CDR3: TGTGCCACCACTCCCGGACGCACGGACGCGCAGTATTTT. Combining the CDR3 with reference TRBV15 and TRBJ2-3 gives the whole variable domain DAMVIQNPRYQVTQFGKPVTLSCSQTLNHNVMYWYQQKSSQAPKLLFHYYDKDFNNEADTPDNFQSRRPNTSFCFLDIRSPGLGDTAMYLCATTPGRTDAQYFGPGTRLTVL.

A remark on this clonotype: A read error may account for a junction end that differs from germline. This chain uses TRBV7-7 with TRBJ2-5; 8 bases line up with TRBD2. The length of the CDR3 is 15 residues. CDR1 and CDR2 from the germline V gene are SSHAT and FNYEAQ (reference sequence). CDR3 sequence reads: CASSLAFGGAPTKYF. The CDR3 DNA follows: TGTGCTAGCAGCTTAGCGTTCGGGGGGGCCCCAACCAAGTACTTC.

Comments on this clonotype: A junction end diverges from the germline sequence, so it may reflect a read error. The chain recombines TRBV7-6 with TRBJ1-5, with unresolved D. Germline V lookup: CDR1 SGHVS, CDR2 FNYEAQ. The CDR3 covers 13 residues. CDR3 residues: CASSLGRDQPQQF. CDR3 bases: TGTGCCAGCAGCTTAGGCCGGGATCAACCCCAGCAGTTT. Supplemented by reference TRBV7-6 and TRBJ1-5, the full variable domain reads GAGVSQSPRYKVTKRGQDVALRCDPISGHVSLYWYRQALGQGPEFLTYFNYEAQQDKSGLPNDRFSAERPEGSISTLTIQRTEQRDSAMYRCASSLGRDQPQQFGDGTRLSIL.

The J gene is TRBJ2-7, the V gene TRBV6-5; 9 nucleotides match TRBD1. The CDR3 has 15 amino acids. Germline V gives CDR1 MNHEY, CDR2 SVGAGI. Unmatched junction bases numbered 11, after V lost 6 bases and J lost 5 bases. The CDR3 DNA is TGTGCCAGCAGCTCCGGGGGACAGGGAATTCACGAGCAGTACTTC. Its protein is CASSSGGQGIHEQYF.

Remarks on this clonotype: At one boundary the junction diverges from the germline segment, which might be a read error. This chain joins TRBV19 and TRBJ1-4; maybe TRBD1 (6 bases). Germline CDR1 LNHDA, CDR2 SQIVND (reference sequence). This CDR3 spans 14 amino acids. The DNA of the CDR3 is TGTGCCAGTAGTACGCAACAGGGTAATCCCAACCTGCATTTC. Its translation: CASSTQQGNPNLHF.

This chain connects TRBV25-1 to TRBJ2-5, with D hard to call. The DNA matches TRBJ2-1 better at its end, which makes the J call doubtful. Germline CDR1 and CDR2: MGHDK and SYGVNS. This CDR3 has 14 amino acids. CDR3 nucleotide sequence: TGTGCCAGCAGTGCATCTGACGCGGCGCAGAATCAGTTCTTC. Protein product: CASSASDAAQNQFF.

The chain combines TRBV19 with TRBJ1-4; TRBD1 is a possible D gene (6 bases). V lost 9 bases, J lost 8 bases, and 19 bases lay in between. Looked up from germline, CDR1 is LNHDA and CDR2 is SQIVND (reference sequence). There are 14 residues in the CDR3. The CDR3 reads CASSLRTDKEKLFF. Here the CDR3 DNA reads TGTGCCAGCAGCTTACGGACAGATAAGGAAAAACTGTTTTTT.

The chain combines TRBV7-2 with TRBJ1-2, with D tentatively TRBD1 (5 bases). V was pared by 5 bases and J by 7 bases, with 17 bases between. Germline V gives CDR1 SGHTA, CDR2 FQGNSA. The CDR3 loop spans 14 amino acids. In DNA, the CDR3 is TGTGCCAGCAGCCGCAGGGTCGGTAACACTGGCTACACCTTC. It yields the protein CASSRRVGNTGYTF.

This chain links TRBV7-3 with TRBJ2-3; perhaps D is TRBD1 or TRBD2 (5 bases each). Per germline, CDR1 SGHTA and CDR2 FQGTGA. V was clipped by 6 bases and J by 7 bases, with 20 bases between them. There are 15 residues in the CDR3. CDR3 residues: CASSSGAGRSYTQYF. As DNA, the CDR3 is TGTGCCAGCAGTTCCGGGGCAGGACGCTCCTATACGCAGTATTTT.

About this clonotype: A much larger clone differs from this one at a single base, so this may be a read error. The chain links TRBV7-2 to TRBJ1-2; 8 bases map to TRBD1. Germline V lookup: CDR1 SGHTA, CDR2 FQGNSA. The CDR3 is made up of 16 amino acids. CDR3 coding DNA: TGCGCCAGCAGCCGAGATAGCGGACAGGGAAGAGCTGGCTACACCTTC. Residues: CASSRDSGQGRAGYTF. Full variable domain (rest looked up from reference TRBV7-2 and TRBJ1-2): GAGVSQSPSNKVTEKGKDVELRCDPISGHTALYWYRQSLGQGLEFLIYFQGNSAPDKSGLPSDRFSAERTGGSVSTLTIQRTQQEDSAVYLCASSRDSGQGRAGYTFGSGTRLTVV.

This clonotype was observed at least ten times. The J gene is TRBJ2-7, the V gene TRBV6-6, with D possibly matching TRBD2 (6 bases). Between the trimmed V and J ends, which lost 6 bases and 2 bases, there was a span of 17 bases. The germline V gene has CDR1 MNHNY and CDR2 SVGAGI (reference sequence). This CDR3 has 15 residues. CDR3 amino acids: CASRVSRSGTYEQYF. CDR3 in DNA: TGTGCCAGCAGGGTCTCGCGTAGCGGAACCTACGAGCAGTACTTC.

This chain uses TRBV12-3 or TRBV12-4 with TRBJ1-2; 7 bases are shared with TRBD1. This CDR3 has 13 residues. V lost 7 bases, J lost 4 bases, and 6 bases stayed unmatched. Written as DNA, the CDR3 is TGTGCCAGCACCCGCCGGGACAGCTATGGCTACACCTTC. It specifies CASTRRDSYGYTF.

V and J are TRBV18 and TRBJ2-5; D is perhaps TRBD1 or TRBD2 (6 bases each). V lost 3 bases to trimming and J lost 4 bases, with 15 bases between them. The CDR3 length is 15 residues. From germline, CDR1 is KGHSH and CDR2 LQKENI. This CDR3 reads CASSPGGDFRETQYF. The CDR3 DNA reads as TGTGCCAGCTCACCGGGGGGCGACTTCCGAGAGACCCAGTACTTC.

In its sample, this clonotype was seen a few times. At one of its ends the junction is not consistent with the germline gene, which may arise from a read error. The gene calls are TRBV10-3 and TRBJ2-5; a possible D gene is TRBD2 (6 bases). Germline-derived CDR1 and CDR2 are ENHRY and SYGVKD. CDR3 size: 13 residues. The CDR3 is CASSPGTLETLYF. CDR3 sequence (DNA): TGTGCCAGCAGTCCCGGGACTCTAGAGACCCTGTACTTC.

In regard to this clonotype: At one of its ends the junction is not consistent with the germline gene, which may arise from a read error. The CDR3 nucleotides read TGTGCCAGCAGCCATTCTGGCGGGGGCTACGAGCAGTTC. It encodes CASSHSGGGYEQF. The V and J genes are TRBV7-2 and TRBJ2-5; maybe TRBD2 (7 bases). The germline CDR1 and CDR2 sequences are SGHTA and FQGNSA. CDR3 size: 13 residues. Full variable domain (rest looked up from reference TRBV7-2 and TRBJ2-5): GAGVSQSPSNKVTEKGKDVELRCDPISGHTALYWYRQSLGQGLEFLIYFQGNSAPDKSGLPSDRFSAERTGGSVSTLTIQRTQQEDSAVYLCASSHSGGGYEQFGPGTRLLVL.

On this clonotype itself: The final CDR3 position lacks the conserved phenylalanine or tryptophan, pointing to a likely read error. Because the CDR3's place on the DNA is in doubt, the DNA is left out and the CDR3 is given as listed by TCRdb. The chain joins TRBV7-2 to TRBJ2-3. The germline V gene encodes CDR1 SGHTA and CDR2 FQGNSA. The CDR3 spans 13 residues, counting both ends. The CDR3 sequence is CASSLVAGFDTQY.

This clonotype was detected ten times or more. This rearrangement joins TRBV7-8 to TRBJ2-3; D not resolved. Germline V gene lookup returns CDR1 SGHVS and CDR2 FQNEAQ. V shed 1 base and J shed 2 bases, with 7 bases lying between them. This CDR3 has 14 amino acids. The CDR3 bases are TGTGCCAGCAGCTTAGAGGACCACACAGATACGCAGTATTTT. Translated, it gives CASSLEDHTDTQYF.

This chain connects TRBV7-2 to TRBJ1-6; 7 positions match TRBD1. V shed 5 bases, J shed 4 bases, and the junction held 8 bases outside the gene matches. CDR1 is SGHTA, CDR2 FQGNSA, per germline. This CDR3 spans 16 amino acids. This chain's CDR3 is CASSPNYRGYNSPLHF. CDR3 coding DNA: TGTGCCAGCAGCCCGAATTACAGGGGATATAATTCACCCCTCCACTTT.

This clonotype was picked up a small number of times. The chain uses TRBV7-2 and TRBJ2-5; no definite D call. The germline gives CDR1 SGHTA, CDR2 FQGNSA. The CDR3 consists of 13 residues. Trimming removed 3 bases at V and 7 bases at J, with 12 bases between. The CDR3 region has the DNA TGTGCCAGCAGCTTCCGTACTCCTATGACCCAGTACTTC. Protein: CASSFRTPMTQYF.

Turning to this clonotype: This CDR3 is missing its conserved last phenylalanine or tryptophan, likely due to a read error. The limits of the CDR3 on the DNA are not certain, so only TCRdb's listed CDR3 is given. The CDR3 sequence: CASSRQGGIIGALLFV. The genes are TRBV2 and TRBJ1-6; TRBD1, the table's D call, lacks a check against the DNA. CDR1 and CDR2 (germline): SNHLY, FYNNEI. The CDR3 contains 16 residues when both ends are counted.

Concerning this clonotype: Without the conserved terminal phenylalanine or tryptophan, this CDR3 likely stems from a read error. The DNA is omitted, as the CDR3 cannot be located on it reliably, and the CDR3 follows TCRdb's listing. The rearrangement joins TRBV7-8 to TRBJ1-2; the table's TRBD1 call for D was not verified on the DNA. With termini counted, the CDR3 has 13 amino acids. Germline assignment: CDR1 SGHVS and CDR2 FQNEAQ. The CDR3 loop is CASSWGLYSYTFG.

J is TRBJ2-1 and V is TRBV5-1; D ambiguous. Looked up from germline, CDR1 is SGHRS and CDR2 is YFSETQ. Trimming took off 0 bases at V and 0 bases at J, with 7 bases between the two ends. This CDR3 has 15 amino acids. In DNA, the CDR3 is TGCGCCAGCAGCTTGGACAGCCTCTCCTACAATGAGCAGTTCTTC. Protein: CASSLDSLSYNEQFF.

This clonotype was seen a handful of times. The chain carries TRBV10-3 and TRBJ2-1, with 10 nucleotides matching TRBD2. V was clipped by 9 bases and J by 5 bases; unmatched bases: 4. Germline V gene data show CDR1 as ENHRY and CDR2 as SYGVKD. The CDR3 runs to 13 residues. The CDR3, as DNA: TGTGCCATAAGGACTAGCGGCAACAATGAGCAGTTCTTC. This encodes CAIRTSGNNEQFF.

The chain links TRBV7-2 to TRBJ1-1; TRBD1 might be the D (5 bases). The length of the CDR3 is 14 residues. CDR1 SGHTA and CDR2 FQGNSA come from the germline V gene. V was clipped by 5 bases and J by 6 bases, with 16 bases between them. This chain's CDR3 is CASSGQGFNAEAFF. CDR3 bases: TGTGCCAGCAGCGGGCAGGGATTTAACGCTGAAGCTTTCTTT.

This clonotype was observed a few times. The V and J genes are TRBV19 and TRBJ2-5, with 7 bases fitting TRBD2. CDR3 length equals 13 residues. Looked up from germline, CDR1 is LNHDA and CDR2 is SQIVND (reference sequence). V shed 7 bases, J shed 2 bases, and the junction held 4 bases outside the gene matches. CDR3 in DNA: TGTGCCAGTACTTCTAGCGGACAAGAGACCCAGTACTTC. Encoded protein: CASTSSGQETQYF.

In the case of this clonotype: At one boundary the junction diverges from the germline segment, which might be a read error. V and J are TRBV9 and TRBJ2-3; a possible D gene is TRBD1 (5 bases). This CDR3 spans 14 amino acids. Germline values: CDR1 SGDLS, CDR2 YYNGEE. CDR3 in DNA: TGCGCCAGCAGCTTAAGAAGGGGCACAGCTGCGGAGTATTTT. Protein: CASSLRRGTAAEYF.